This T cell receptor (beta chain) was retrieved from a study of blood T cell repertoires in COVID-19. Study as a whole: Samples came from the United States, Italy and Spain, spanning acute and convalescent COVID-19. Sources were T cells, B-cell-depleted T cells, or PBMCs; the material itself was cDNA or gDNA.

CDR1 is SGDLS and CDR2 is YYNGEE in the germline V gene. V lost 0 bases and J lost 0; bases outside the gene matches: 5. The CDR3 has 18 amino acids. Per the original methods: Amplification with reference gene primers provided the estimates of nucleated cell counts. Repertoires were generated with immunoSEQ multiplex PCR, while TCRdb's copy carries only in-frame clones and drops some. The DNA was the basis for D and trimming; V, J and clone size are from that table. The sample shows tens of thousands of clones, 65% to 90% of them seen only once. This TCR derives from a woman at least 80 years old with active or convalescent COVID-19. The specimen was peripheral blood. This chain uses TRBV9 with TRBJ2-1, with TRBD2 identical over 11 bases. In nucleotides, the CDR3 is TGTGCCAGCAGCGTAGGCCTAGCGGGGGGACTCTCCTACAATGAGCAGTTCTTC. Translating it yields CASSVGLAGGLSYNEQFF. The full variable domain, completed using reference TRBV9 and TRBJ2-1, is DSGVTQTPKHLITATGQRVTLRCSPRSGDLSVYWYQQSLDQGLQFLIQYYNGEERAKGNILERFSAQQFPDLHSELNLSSLELGDSALYFCASSVGLAGGLSYNEQFFGPGTRLTVL.